The entry below describes one TCR beta chain. The data derive from a study of blood T cell repertoires in COVID-19. For the study at large: PBMCs, B-cell-depleted T cells, or T cells were the source of the cDNA or gDNA that made up the material.

Cohort placement rested on clinical history that participants reported themselves. Among Cohort 3 donors, those recovered had two negative PCRs, clearance, or symptom resolution. Only in-frame clones appear in the TCRdb table, and some are missing; sequencing was by immunoSEQ multiplex PCR. The sample includes approximately 230,000 clones, approximately 84% of them seen just once. The J segment lost 9 bases and the V segment lost 4 bases, leaving 8 bases of the junction unmatched. Germline V gives CDR1 SGHTA, CDR2 FQGNSA. The CDR3 extends over 13 amino acids. The receptor's source is a man in his forties or fifties who had recovered from COVID-19. The sample consisted of PBMCs or T cells enriched from blood (not recorded which). The rearrangement joins TRBV7-2 to TRBJ1-1, with 7 positions matching TRBD1. The CDR3 DNA follows: TGTGCCAGCAGCTCGCAGGGGGACAATCAAGCTTTCTTT. Protein sequence: CASSSQGDNQAFF.